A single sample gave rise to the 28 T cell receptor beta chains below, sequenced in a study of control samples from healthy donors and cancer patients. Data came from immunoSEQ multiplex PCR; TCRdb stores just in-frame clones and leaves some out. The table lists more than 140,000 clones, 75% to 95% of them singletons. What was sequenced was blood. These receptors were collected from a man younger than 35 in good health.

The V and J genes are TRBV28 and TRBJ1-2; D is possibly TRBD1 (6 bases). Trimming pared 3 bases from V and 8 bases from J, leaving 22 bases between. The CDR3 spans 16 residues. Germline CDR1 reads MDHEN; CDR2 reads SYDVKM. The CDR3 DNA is TGTGCCAGCAGTTTCGACGGACAGAAATTTTTGAGAGGCTACACCTTC. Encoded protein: CASSFDGQKFLRGYTF.

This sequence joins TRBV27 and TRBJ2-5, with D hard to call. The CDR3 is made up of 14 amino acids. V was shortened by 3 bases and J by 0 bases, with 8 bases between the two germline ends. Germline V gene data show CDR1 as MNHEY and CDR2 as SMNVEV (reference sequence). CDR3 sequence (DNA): TGTGCCAGCAGTTTCTCCGGGTACCAAGAGACCCAGTACTTC. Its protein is CASSFSGYQETQYF.

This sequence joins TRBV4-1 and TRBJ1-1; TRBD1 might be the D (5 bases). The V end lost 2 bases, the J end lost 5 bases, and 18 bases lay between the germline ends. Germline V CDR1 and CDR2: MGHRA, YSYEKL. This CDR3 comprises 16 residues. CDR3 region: CASSQHIRDLGTEAFF. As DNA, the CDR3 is TGCGCCAGCAGCCAACATATCCGGGACCTGGGGACTGAAGCTTTCTTT.

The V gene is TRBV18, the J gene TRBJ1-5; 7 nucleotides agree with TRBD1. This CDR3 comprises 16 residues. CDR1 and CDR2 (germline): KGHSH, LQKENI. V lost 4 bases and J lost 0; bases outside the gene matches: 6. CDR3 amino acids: CASSQPGQYSNQPQHF. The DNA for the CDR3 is TGTGCCAGCTCACAGCCGGGACAGTATAGCAATCAGCCCCAGCATTTT. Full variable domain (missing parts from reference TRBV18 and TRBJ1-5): NAGVMQNPRHLVRRRGQEARLRCSPMKGHSHVYWYRQLPEEGLKFMVYLQKENIIDESGMPKERFSAEFPKEGPSILRIQQVVRGDSAAYFCASSQPGQYSNQPQHFGDGTRLSIL.

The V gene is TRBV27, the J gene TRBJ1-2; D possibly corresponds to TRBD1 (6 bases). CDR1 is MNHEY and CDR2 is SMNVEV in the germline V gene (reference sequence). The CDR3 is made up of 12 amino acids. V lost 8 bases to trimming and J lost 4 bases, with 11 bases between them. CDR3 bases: TGTGCCAGCGGGGGGCTCGGCTATGGCTACACCTTC. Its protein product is CASGGLGYGYTF.

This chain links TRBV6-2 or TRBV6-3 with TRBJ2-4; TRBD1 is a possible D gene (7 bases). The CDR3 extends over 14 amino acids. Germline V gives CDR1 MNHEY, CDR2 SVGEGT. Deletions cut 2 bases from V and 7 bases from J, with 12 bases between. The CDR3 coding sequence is TGTGCCAGCAGTTACGGGCAGGGGGGCAACATTCAGTACTTC. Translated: CASSYGQGGNIQYF.

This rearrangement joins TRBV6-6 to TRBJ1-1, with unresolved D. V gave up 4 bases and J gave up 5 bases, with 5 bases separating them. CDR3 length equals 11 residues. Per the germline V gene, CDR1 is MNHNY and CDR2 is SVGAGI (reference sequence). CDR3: CASSSMTEAFF. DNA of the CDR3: TGTGCCAGCAGTTCCATGACTGAAGCTTTCTTT.

CDR3 loop: CASSPQSARTATNEKLFF. CDR3 nucleotides: TGTGCCAGCAGCCCACAGTCGGCCAGGACAGCAACTAATGAAAAACTGTTTTTT. The chain combines TRBV7-9 with TRBJ1-4; the D gene is possibly TRBD1 (6 bases). Trimming pared 5 bases from V and 0 bases from J, leaving 19 bases between. CDR1 and CDR2 from the germline V gene are SEHNR and FQNEAQ (reference sequence). The CDR3 is made up of 18 amino acids.

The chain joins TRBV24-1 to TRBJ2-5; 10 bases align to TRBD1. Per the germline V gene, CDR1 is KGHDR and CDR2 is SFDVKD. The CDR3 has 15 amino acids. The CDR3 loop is CATASGTGAQETQYF. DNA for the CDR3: TGTGCAACTGCTTCCGGGACAGGGGCTCAAGAGACCCAGTACTTC.

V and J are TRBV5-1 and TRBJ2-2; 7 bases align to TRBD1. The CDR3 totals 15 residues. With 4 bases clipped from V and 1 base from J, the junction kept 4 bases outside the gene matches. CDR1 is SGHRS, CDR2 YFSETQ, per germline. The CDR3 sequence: CASSPGQRNTGELFF. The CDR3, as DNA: TGCGCCAGCAGCCCGGGACAGCGGAACACCGGGGAGCTGTTTTTT.

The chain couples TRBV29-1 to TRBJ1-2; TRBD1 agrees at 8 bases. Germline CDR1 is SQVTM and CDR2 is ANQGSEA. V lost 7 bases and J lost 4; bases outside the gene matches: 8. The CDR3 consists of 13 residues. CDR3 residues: CSAGSGQAYGYTF. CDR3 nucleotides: TGCAGCGCCGGATCGGGACAGGCCTATGGCTACACCTTC.

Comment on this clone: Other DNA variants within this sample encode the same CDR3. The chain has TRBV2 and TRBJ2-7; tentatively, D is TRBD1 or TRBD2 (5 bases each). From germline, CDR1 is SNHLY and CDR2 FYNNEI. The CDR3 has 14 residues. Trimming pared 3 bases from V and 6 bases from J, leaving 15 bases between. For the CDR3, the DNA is TGTGCCAGCAGTGATCGTGGGGGTCTCGGCGAGCAGTACTTC. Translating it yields CASSDRGGLGEQYF.

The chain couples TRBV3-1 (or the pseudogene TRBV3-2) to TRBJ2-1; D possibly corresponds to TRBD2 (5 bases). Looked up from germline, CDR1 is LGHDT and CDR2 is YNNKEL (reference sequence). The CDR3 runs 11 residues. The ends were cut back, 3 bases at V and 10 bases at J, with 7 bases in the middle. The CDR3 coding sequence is TGTGCCAGCAGCCACTCGGGGGAGCAGTTCTTC. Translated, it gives CASSHSGEQFF.

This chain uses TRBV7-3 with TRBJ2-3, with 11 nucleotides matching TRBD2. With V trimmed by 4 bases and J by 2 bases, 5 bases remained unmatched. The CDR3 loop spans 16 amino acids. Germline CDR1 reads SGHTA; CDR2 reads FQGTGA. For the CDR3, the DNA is TGTGCCAGCAGCTCCTCGACTAGCGGGGCCACAGATACGCAGTATTTT. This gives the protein CASSSSTSGATDTQYF.

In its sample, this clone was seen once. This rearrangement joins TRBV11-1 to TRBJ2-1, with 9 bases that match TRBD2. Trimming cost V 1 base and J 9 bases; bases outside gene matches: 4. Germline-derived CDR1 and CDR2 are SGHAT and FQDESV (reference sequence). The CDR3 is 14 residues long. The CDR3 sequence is CASSLGTSEAEQFF. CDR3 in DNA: TGTGCCAGCAGCTTAGGGACTAGCGAGGCTGAGCAGTTCTTC.

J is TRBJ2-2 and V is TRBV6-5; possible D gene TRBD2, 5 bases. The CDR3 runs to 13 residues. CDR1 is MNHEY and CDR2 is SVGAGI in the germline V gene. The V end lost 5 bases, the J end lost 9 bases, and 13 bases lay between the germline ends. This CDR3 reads CASSPRAGRELFF. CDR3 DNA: TGTGCCAGCAGTCCACGGGCCGGGAGGGAGCTGTTTTTT.

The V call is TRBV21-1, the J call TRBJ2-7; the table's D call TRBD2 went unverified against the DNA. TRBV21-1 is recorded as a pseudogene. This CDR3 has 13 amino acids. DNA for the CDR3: TGTGCCAAACAGCGGGGCTTTACCTACGAGCAGTACTTC. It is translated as CAKQRGFTYEQYF.

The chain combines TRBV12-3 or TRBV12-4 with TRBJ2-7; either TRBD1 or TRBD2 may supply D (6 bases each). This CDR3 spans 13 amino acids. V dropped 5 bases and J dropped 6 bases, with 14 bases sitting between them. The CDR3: CASSLGGGFEQYF. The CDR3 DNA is TGTGCCAGCAGTCTTGGAGGGGGGTTCGAGCAGTACTTC.

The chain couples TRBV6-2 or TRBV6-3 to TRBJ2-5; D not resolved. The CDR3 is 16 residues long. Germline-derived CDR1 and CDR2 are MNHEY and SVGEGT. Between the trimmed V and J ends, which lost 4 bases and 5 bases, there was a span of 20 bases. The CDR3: CASSSPGSRVAETQYF. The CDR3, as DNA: TGTGCCAGCAGTTCCCCGGGTAGCCGGGTTGCGGAGACCCAGTACTTC.

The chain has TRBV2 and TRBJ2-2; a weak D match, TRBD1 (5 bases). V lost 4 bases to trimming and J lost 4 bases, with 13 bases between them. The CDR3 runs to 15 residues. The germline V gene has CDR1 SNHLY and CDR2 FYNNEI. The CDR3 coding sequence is TGTGCCAGCAGTGTGAGGCAGGGATTCACCGGGGAGCTGTTTTTT. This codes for CASSVRQGFTGELFF.

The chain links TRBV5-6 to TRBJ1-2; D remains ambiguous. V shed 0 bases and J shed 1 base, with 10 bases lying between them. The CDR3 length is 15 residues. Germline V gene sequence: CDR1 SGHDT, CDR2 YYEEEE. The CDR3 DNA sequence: TGTGCCAGCAGCTTGGCACGCCTCCTTAACTATGGCTACACCTTC. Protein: CASSLARLLNYGYTF. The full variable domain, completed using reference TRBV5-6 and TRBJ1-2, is DAGVTQSPTHLIKTRGQQVTLRCSPKSGHDTVSWYQQALGQGPQFIFQYYEEEERQRGNFPDRFSGHQFPNYSSELNVNALLLGDSALYLCASSLARLLNYGYTFGSGTRLTVV.

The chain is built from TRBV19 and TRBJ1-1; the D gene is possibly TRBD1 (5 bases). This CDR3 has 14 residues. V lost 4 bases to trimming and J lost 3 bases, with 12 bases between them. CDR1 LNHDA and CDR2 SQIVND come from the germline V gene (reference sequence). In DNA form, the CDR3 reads TGTGCCAGTAGTAATCAGGGAAGCTACACTGAAGCTTTCTTT. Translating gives CASSNQGSYTEAFF.

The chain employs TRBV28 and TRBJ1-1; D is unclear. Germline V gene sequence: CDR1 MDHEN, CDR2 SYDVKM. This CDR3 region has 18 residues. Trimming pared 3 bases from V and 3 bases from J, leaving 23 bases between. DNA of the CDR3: TGTGCCAGCAGTTTCACCCGGTCGGCGTGGATGAGGGACACTGAAGCTTTCTTT. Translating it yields CASSFTRSAWMRDTEAFF.

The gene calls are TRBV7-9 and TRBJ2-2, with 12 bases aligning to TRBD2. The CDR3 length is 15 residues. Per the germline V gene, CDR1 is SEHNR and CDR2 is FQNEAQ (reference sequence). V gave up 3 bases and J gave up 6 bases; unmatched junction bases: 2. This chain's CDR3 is CASSLTSGGSGELFF. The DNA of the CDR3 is TGTGCCAGCAGCTTGACTAGCGGGGGTTCCGGGGAGCTGTTTTTT.

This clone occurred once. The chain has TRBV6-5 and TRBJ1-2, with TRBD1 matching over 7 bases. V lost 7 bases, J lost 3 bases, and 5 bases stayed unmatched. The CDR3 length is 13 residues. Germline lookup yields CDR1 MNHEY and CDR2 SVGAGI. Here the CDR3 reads CASTRQGDYGYTF. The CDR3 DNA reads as TGTGCCAGCACCCGTCAGGGGGACTATGGCTACACCTTC.

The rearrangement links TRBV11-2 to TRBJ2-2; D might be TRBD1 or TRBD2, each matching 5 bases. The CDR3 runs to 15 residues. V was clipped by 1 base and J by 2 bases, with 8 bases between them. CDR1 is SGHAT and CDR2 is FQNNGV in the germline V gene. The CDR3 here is CASSLGGVNTGELFF. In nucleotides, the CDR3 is TGTGCCAGCAGCTTAGGAGGGGTCAACACCGGGGAGCTGTTTTTT.

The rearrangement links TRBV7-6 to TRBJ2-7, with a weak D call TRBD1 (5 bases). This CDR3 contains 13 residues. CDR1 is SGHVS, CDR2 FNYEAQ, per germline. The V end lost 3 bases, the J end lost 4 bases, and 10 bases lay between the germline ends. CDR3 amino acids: CASSFDRDYEQYF. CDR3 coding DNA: TGTGCCAGCAGCTTCGACAGAGATTACGAGCAGTACTTC.

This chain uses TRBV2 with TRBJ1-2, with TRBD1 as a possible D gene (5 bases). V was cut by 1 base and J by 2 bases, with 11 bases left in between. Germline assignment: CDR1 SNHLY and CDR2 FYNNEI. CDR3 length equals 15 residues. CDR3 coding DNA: TGTGCCAGCAGTGAAGAGGTGGGGGGGAACTATGGCTACACCTTC. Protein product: CASSEEVGGNYGYTF. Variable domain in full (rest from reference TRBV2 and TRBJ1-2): EPEVTQTPSHQVTQMGQEVILRCVPISNHLYFYWYRQILGQKVEFLVSFYNNEISEKSEIFDDQFSVERPDGSNFTLKIRSTKLEDSAMYFCASSEEVGGNYGYTFGSGTRLTVV.